What follows describes a single TCR beta chain. Its antigen has not been determined. No clone much larger than this one lies a single base away; base qualities are absent. The library was obtained by the immunoSEQ multiplex PCR assay. Regarding the original processing steps: To diagnose cytomegalovirus status from the catalog of TCR beta chain sequences, a statistical classification framework was built. The table was pulled from immuneACCESS by TCRdb, which kept in-frame rearrangements only. Such tables lose some clones; where checked, under half of the loss comes from unresolved V genes, and the rest has no known cause. V, J and clone size were drawn from that table, and D and trimming were deduced from the DNA. Counted in this sample were tens of thousands of clones; 93% of them appeared once. The ten largest clones capture approximately 4% of the sample. The entry originates in a study of cytomegalovirus exposure and HLA in healthy donors (dated by TCRdb to about 2017). In the study overall: According to a later analysis, the 120 or so validation repertoires were produced on the same platform as the 700 or so repertoires of the first cohort. A separate validation cohort of roughly 130 different subjects was used in addition to the roughly 700-subject first cohort. The study combined high-throughput TCR immunosequencing, statistical association of individual TCRs with disease status, and machine learning to predict cytomegalovirus infection status. The study aimed to test whether signatures of past pathogen exposure could be identified by cataloging public T cell receptors. On the study overall, not on this receptor specifically: A few of the identified cytomegalovirus-associated TCR beta chains were confirmed in vitro to be specific for cytomegalovirus antigens. The validation cohort had no HLA typing available for a later analysis, so co-occurrence within that cohort was assessed over all 130 or so repertoires. Subsequent analysis determined that TCRs grouped into clusters in the first cohort also showed a tendency toward co-occurrence across the roughly 120 validation repertoires, and 94% of cluster scores exceeded 0. The authors suggested that the approach could potentially be extended to other disease states and immunological phenotypes. While some public TCRs were present in many individuals, most TCR sequences turned up only very rarely across donors. A total of roughly 160 TCR beta chains were listed by the study as associated with cytomegalovirus. In both the original and validation cohorts, the classifier was reported to diagnose cytomegalovirus status with high specificity and sensitivity.

The donors were included in the validation cohort of around 120 subjects, a group kept apart from the roughly 680-subject first cohort. This clonotype was obtained from a woman aged 25-40 years in good health and CMV-seronegative. Sequenced material: PBMCs.

The DNA sequence follows: TGTGCCAGCAGTGAAGGCCCGCGGGGGGGTCAGGGAAAACTGTTTTTT. This sequence encodes CASSEGPRGGQGKLFF. The sequence links TRBV6-1 to TRBJ1-4; perhaps TRBD1 is the D gene, with 5 bases matching. From the cysteine through the phenylalanine, the CDR3 covers 16 amino acids. The sequence is cut down to CDR3 DNA, 48 bases in frame from base 1. The CDR1 and CDR2 encoded by the germline V gene are MNHNS and SASEGT. The germline ends are 19 bases apart after V is trimmed by 1 base and J by 10 bases.